This T cell receptor beta chain was identified in a study of blood T cell repertoires in COVID-19. V dropped 5 bases and J dropped 8 bases, with 12 bases sitting between them. Germline values: CDR1 MNHNY, CDR2 SVGAGI (reference sequence). This CDR3 contains 12 residues. Produced via immunoSEQ multiplex PCR; TCRdb's table is partial and in-frame only. The repertoire consists of 200,000 to 300,000 clones, with about 89% occurring once and the leading ten covering 1.5%. Sequences were obtained from peripheral blood. The origin of this receptor is a woman between 35 and 50 years old who had recovered from COVID-19. The rearrangement links TRBV6-6 to TRBJ1-1; TRBD1 is a possible D gene (5 bases). CDR3 coding DNA: TGTGCCAGCAGTCCCCGACAGTCCGAAGCTTTCTTT. This translates into CASSPRQSEAFF.